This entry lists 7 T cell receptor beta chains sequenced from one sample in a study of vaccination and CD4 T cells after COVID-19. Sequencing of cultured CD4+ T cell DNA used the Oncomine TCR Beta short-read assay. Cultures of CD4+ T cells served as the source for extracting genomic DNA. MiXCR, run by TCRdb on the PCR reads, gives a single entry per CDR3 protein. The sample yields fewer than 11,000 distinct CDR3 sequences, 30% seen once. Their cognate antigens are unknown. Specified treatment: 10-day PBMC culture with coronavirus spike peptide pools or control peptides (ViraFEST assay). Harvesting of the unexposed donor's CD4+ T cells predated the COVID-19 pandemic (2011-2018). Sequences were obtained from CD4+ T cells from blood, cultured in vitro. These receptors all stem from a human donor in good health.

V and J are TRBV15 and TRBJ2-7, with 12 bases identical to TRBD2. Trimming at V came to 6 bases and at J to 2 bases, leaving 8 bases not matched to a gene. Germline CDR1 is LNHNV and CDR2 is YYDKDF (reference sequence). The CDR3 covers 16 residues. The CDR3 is CATSKLAGGATYEQYF. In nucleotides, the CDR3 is TGTGCCACCAGTAAACTAGCGGGAGGTGCCACCTACGAGCAGTACTTC. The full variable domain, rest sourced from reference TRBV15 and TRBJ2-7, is DAMVIQNPRYQVTQFGKPVTLSCSQTLNHNVMYWYQQKSSQAPKLLFHYYDKDFNNEADTPDNFQSRRPNTSFCFLDIRSPGLGDTAMYLCATSKLAGGATYEQYFGPGTRLTVT.

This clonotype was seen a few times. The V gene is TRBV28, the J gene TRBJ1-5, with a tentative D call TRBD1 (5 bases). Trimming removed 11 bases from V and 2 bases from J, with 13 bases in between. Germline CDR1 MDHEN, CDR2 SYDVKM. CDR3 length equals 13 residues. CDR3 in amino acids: CAGKGSGNQPQHF. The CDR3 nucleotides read TGTGCCGGGAAGGGGTCGGGCAATCAGCCCCAGCATTTT.

The CDR3 nucleotides read TGCAGTGCTAGAGATCTAGAGGGGAGGGGCACTGAAGCTTTCTTT. Amino acid sequence: CSARDLEGRGTEAFF. The chain joins TRBV20-1 to TRBJ1-1; D may be TRBD1 (5 bases). This CDR3 region has 15 residues. Germline V CDR1 and CDR2: DFQATT, SNEGSKA (reference sequence). V lost 0 bases to trimming and J lost 4 bases, with 15 bases between them.

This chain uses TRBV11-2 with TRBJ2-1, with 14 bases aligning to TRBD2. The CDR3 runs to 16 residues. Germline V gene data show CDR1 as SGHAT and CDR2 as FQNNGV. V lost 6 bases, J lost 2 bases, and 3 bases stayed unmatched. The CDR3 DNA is TGTGCCAGCAGAGGACTAGCGGGAGGAGCCTACAATGAGCAGTTCTTC. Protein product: CASRGLAGGAYNEQFF.

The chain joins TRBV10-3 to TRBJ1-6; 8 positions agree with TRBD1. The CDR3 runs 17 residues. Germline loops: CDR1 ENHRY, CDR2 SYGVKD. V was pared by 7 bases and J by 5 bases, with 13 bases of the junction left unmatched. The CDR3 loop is CAIKPDRGLNHNSPLHF. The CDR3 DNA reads TGTGCCATCAAGCCCGACAGGGGACTAAATCATAATTCACCCCTCCACTTT.

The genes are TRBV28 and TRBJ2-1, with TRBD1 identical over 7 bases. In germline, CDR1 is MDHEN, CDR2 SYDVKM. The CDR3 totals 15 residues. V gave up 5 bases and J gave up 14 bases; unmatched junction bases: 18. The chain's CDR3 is CASSPRQGSGPVEFF. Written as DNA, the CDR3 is TGTGCCAGCAGTCCGCGACAGGGAAGTGGCCCTGTGGAGTTCTTC.

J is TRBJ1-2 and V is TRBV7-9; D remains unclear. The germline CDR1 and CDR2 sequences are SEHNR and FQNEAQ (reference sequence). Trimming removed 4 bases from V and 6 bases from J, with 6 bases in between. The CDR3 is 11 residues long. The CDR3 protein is CASSSTDGYTF. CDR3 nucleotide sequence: TGTGCCAGCAGCTCGACCGATGGCTACACCTTC.